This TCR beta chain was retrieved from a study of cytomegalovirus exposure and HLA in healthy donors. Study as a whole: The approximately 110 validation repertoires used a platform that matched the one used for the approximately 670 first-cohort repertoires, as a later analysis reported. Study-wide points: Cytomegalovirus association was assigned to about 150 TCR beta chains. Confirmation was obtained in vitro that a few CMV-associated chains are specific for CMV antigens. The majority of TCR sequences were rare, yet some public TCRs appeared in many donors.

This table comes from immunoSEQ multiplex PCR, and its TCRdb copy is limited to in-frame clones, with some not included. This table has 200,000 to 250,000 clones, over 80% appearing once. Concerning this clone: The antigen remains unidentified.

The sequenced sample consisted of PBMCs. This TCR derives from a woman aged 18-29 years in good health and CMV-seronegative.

The CDR3 here is CASSAKPISGGRVKLFF. CDR3 nucleotides: TGTGCCAGCAGCGCAAAACCTATTTCCGGAGGGCGGGTAAAACTGTTTTTT. The chain has TRBV9 and TRBJ1-4, with D uncertain. The V gene lost 3 bases and the J gene lost 10 bases, with 25 bases spanning the gap. The CDR3 spans 17 residues. The germline V gene has CDR1 SGDLS and CDR2 YYNGEE.